Sequencing of this T cell receptor beta chain was carried out in a study of blood T cell repertoires in COVID-19. Study-wide background: COVID-19 samples collected from the United States, Italy and Spain covered acute and convalescent phases. The analysed material was cDNA or gDNA that came from T cells, B-cell-depleted T cells, or PBMCs.

This CDR3 spans 17 amino acids. Germline V gives CDR1 SGHTA, CDR2 FQGNSA. After removal of 5 bases from V and 4 bases from J, the junction contained 13 bases not matched to a gene. Cohorts were based on clinical histories the participants reported. The count of this clone is one. Produced via immunoSEQ multiplex PCR; TCRdb's table is partial and in-frame only. The sample lists roughly 430,000 clones, roughly 88% occurring once. Material: PBMCs or T cells enriched from blood (not recorded which). This chain links TRBV7-2 with TRBJ1-5; 8 nucleotides match TRBD1. The origin of this receptor is a woman between 18 and 29 years old who had been exposed to COVID-19. This CDR3 reads CASSARQGLQSNQPQHF. DNA for the CDR3: TGTGCCAGCAGCGCCAGACAGGGGTTGCAAAGTAATCAGCCCCAGCATTTT. Complete variable domain (other parts from reference TRBV7-2 and TRBJ1-5): GAGVSQSPSNKVTEKGKDVELRCDPISGHTALYWYRQSLGQGLEFLIYFQGNSAPDKSGLPSDRFSAERTGGSVSTLTIQRTQQEDSAVYLCASSARQGLQSNQPQHFGDGTRLSIL.